What follows describes a single T cell receptor (beta chain). A Seattle source enrolled patients during active infection and followed them longitudinally. These data originate in a study of blood T cell repertoires in COVID-19. Whole-study context: Whether acute or convalescent, the COVID-19 samples came from the United States, Italy and Spain.

This CDR3 is built from 15 residues. With 0 bases clipped from V and 5 bases from J, the junction kept 4 bases outside the gene matches. The V gene's germline CDR1 is SGDLS and CDR2 YYNGEE. Sequenced by immunoSEQ multiplex PCR; TCRdb stores in-frame clones only, minus some. The table lists approximately 150,000 clones, 70% to 90% of them singletons. J is TRBJ1-2 and V is TRBV9, with 10 positions matching TRBD1. The sequenced sample consisted of peripheral blood. The sequence derives from a woman aged 80 or over with COVID-19, enrolled during active disease. DNA of the CDR3: TGTGCCAGCAGCGTAGACGGGACAGGGGAATATGGCTACACCTTC. It codes for CASSVDGTGEYGYTF.